The rows below give T cell receptor beta chains drawn from one sample of a study of blood T cell repertoires in COVID-19. TCRdb's table, derived via immunoSEQ multiplex PCR, lists solely in-frame clones and lacks some. The sample yields approximately 50,000 clones, 90% seen once. Sequencing was done on a sample of peripheral blood. These receptors were collected from a man between 40 and 49 years old with acute or convalescent COVID-19. The CDR3 runs from the conserved cysteine through the conserved F or W. The D gene is left open where the match is weak. Clone size is stated in some rows and not others, as once, few, many or a class when expanded.

j_gene | v_gene | d_gene | abundance | CDR3aa | CDR3nt
TRBJ2-7 | TRBV29-1 | NA | NA | CSVEDQGSRYEQYF | TGCAGCGTTGAAGATCAAGGGAGTCGCTACGAGCAGTACTTC
TRBJ2-3 | TRBV7-2 | NA | NA | CASSSHSTDTQYF | TGTGCCAGCAGCTCACATAGCACAGATACGCAGTATTTT
TRBJ2-5 | TRBV4-3 | TRBD1 | NA | CASSQGTGETQYF | TGCGCCAGCAGCCAAGGGACAGGAGAGACCCAGTACTTC
TRBJ1-3 | TRBV30 | NA | NA | CAWNREFGGNTIYF | TGTGCCTGGAACAGGGAATTCGGTGGAAACACCATATATTTT
TRBJ1-4 | TRBV24-1 | TRBD1 | NA | CATSDSRTGLEKLFF | TGTGCCACCAGTGATTCCAGGACAGGGTTGGAAAAACTGTTTTTT
TRBJ2-5 | TRBV7-2 | TRBD2 | NA | CASSHFPRGPSGETQYF | TGTGCCAGCAGCCACTTTCCCCGGGGGCCTAGCGGGGAGACCCAGTACTTC
TRBJ1-1 | TRBV10-3 | NA | NA | CAISSGGGTEAFF | TGTGCCATCAGTAGCGGCGGGGGCACTGAAGCTTTCTTT
TRBJ1-2 | TRBV18 | NA | NA | CASSPRARGYGYTF | TGTGCCAGCTCACCAAGGGCCAGGGGCTATGGCTACACCTTC
TRBJ2-1 | TRBV28 | TRBD1 | NA | CASSSTGKDEQFF | TGTGCCAGCAGTTCGACAGGGAAGGATGAGCAGTTCTTC
TRBJ2-1 | TRBV28 | NA | NA | CASYSGLSSYNEQFF | TGTGCCAGTTATTCAGGGTTATCATCCTACAATGAGCAGTTCTTC
TRBJ2-3 | TRBV7-9 | TRBD2 | once | CASRGRGTDTQYF | TGTGCCAGTCGCGGGAGGGGGACAGATACGCAGTATTTT
TRBJ2-5 | TRBV7-2 | NA | NA | CASSSRQGGTGTQYF | TGTGCCAGCAGCTCGCGACAGGGCGGGACGGGGACCCAGTACTTC
TRBJ2-1 | TRBV5-1 | TRBD2 | NA | CASSPTSGRRNEQFF | TGCGCCAGCAGCCCGACTAGCGGGAGAAGGAATGAGCAGTTCTTC
TRBJ1-1 | TRBV30 | NA | NA | CAWRVRTGTEAFF | TGTGCCTGGAGAGTCCGTACGGGCACTGAAGCTTTCTTT
TRBJ2-7 | TRBV10-1 | TRBD2 | NA | CAPREGSGGGSYEQYF | TGCGCCCCACGCGAGGGAAGCGGGGGGGGGTCCTACGAGCAGTACTTC
TRBJ1-1 | TRBV7-3 | NA | NA | CASSLNSMNTEAFF | TGTGCCAGCAGCTTAAATTCCATGAACACTGAAGCTTTCTTT
TRBJ2-7 | TRBV5-1 | NA | NA | CASSLSQGLGQYF | TGCGCCAGCAGCTTGTCCCAGGGGCTCGGGCAGTACTTC
TRBJ1-1 | TRBV7-2 | NA | NA | CASSLAWNTEAFF | TGTGCCAGCAGCTTAGCCTGGAACACTGAAGCTTTCTTT
TRBJ2-5 | TRBV4-2 | TRBD2 | NA | CASSQESLAGTETQYF | TGTGCCAGCAGCCAAGAATCCCTAGCGGGAACGGAGACCCAGTACTTC
TRBJ1-5 | TRBV6-1 | TRBD1 | NA | CASRRTGGNQPQHF | TGTGCCAGCAGGCGGACAGGGGGCAATCAGCCCCAGCATTTT
TRBJ2-1 | TRBV6-5 | NA | once | CASSRTGSLLNEQFF | TGTGCCAGCAGCCGTACCGGGAGCCTTTTGAATGAGCAGTTCTTC
TRBJ2-1 | TRBV5-4 | TRBD1 | NA | CASSSPGQGPNEQFF | TGTGCCAGCAGCTCACCGGGACAGGGGCCCAATGAGCAGTTCTTC
TRBJ2-7 | TRBV19 | TRBD2 | NA | CASSIDIAGIYEQYF | TGTGCCAGTAGTATAGACATAGCGGGGATCTACGAGCAGTACTTC
TRBJ1-6 | TRBV5-8 | NA | NA | CASTFAGGWNSPLHF | TGTGCCAGCACCTTCGCGGGGGGGTGGAATTCACCCCTCCACTTT
TRBJ1-5 | TRBV10-1 | NA | many | CASSETPDQPQHF | TGCGCCAGCAGTGAGACCCCAGATCAGCCCCAGCATTTT
TRBJ1-4 | TRBV7-2 | NA | once | CASSLEGNRDEKLFF | TGTGCCAGCAGCTTAGAGGGGAACAGAGACGAAAAACTGTTTTTT
TRBJ1-2 | TRBV11-3 | NA | NA | CASSLGQDHYGYTF | TGTGCCAGCAGCTTGGGGCAGGACCACTATGGCTACACCTTC
TRBJ1-1 | TRBV5-1 | NA | NA | CASSLVGGNTEAFF | TGCGCCAGCAGCTTGGTAGGGGGGAACACTGAAGCTTTCTTT
TRBJ2-1 | TRBV10-1 | TRBD2 | once | CASSEVGEAGGVNEQFF | TGCGCCAGCAGTGAGGTAGGGGAAGCGGGAGGGGTAAATGAGCAGTTCTTC
TRBJ1-1 | TRBV7-9 | NA | NA | CASSYPHGGVLSEAFF | TGTGCCAGCAGCTACCCCCACGGGGGGGTGCTTTCGGAAGCTTTCTTT
TRBJ2-2 | TRBV14 | NA | NA | CASSQGPGRVNTGELFF | TGTGCCAGCAGCCAAGGTCCGGGCAGGGTGAACACCGGGGAGCTGTTTTTT
TRBJ1-5 | TRBV12-5 | TRBD1 | NA | CASGRTGWGQPQHF | TGTGCTAGTGGTAGGACAGGGTGGGGGCAGCCCCAGCATTTT